This T cell receptor beta chain was captured in a study of graft-versus-host responses after intestinal transplantation. Turning to the study itself: Multivisceral, liver-intestinal, or isolated intestinal grafts were transplanted into recipients. All recipients were given anti-thymocyte globulin induction, and tacrolimus and steroids were then administered for 2 to 3 years. Study results and caveats: After transplant, early declines in HvG clones were associated with peak levels of circulating GvH clones. Within the allografts of patients who had graft-donor T cell macrochimerism, graft-versus-host to host-versus-graft clonal ratios were high.

As for this clone: Its antigen remains unidentified.

Germline-derived CDR1 and CDR2 are LGHNA and YNFKEQ. V was shortened by 1 base and J by 4 bases, with 6 bases between the two germline ends. This CDR3 region has 13 residues. TCRdb's table, derived via immunoSEQ multiplex PCR, lists solely in-frame clones and lacks some. This table has 40,000 or so clones, roughly nine tenths appearing once. The receptor's source is a human patient who received an intestinal transplant, so some T cells may come from the graft donor. The sample in question was PBMCs, obtained around 280 days after transplant. The J gene is TRBJ2-3, the V gene TRBV4-2; D is undetermined. CDR3: CASSQGQADTQYF. The CDR3 DNA reads as TGTGCCAGCAGCCAAGGCCAGGCAGATACGCAGTATTTT.